The rows below give T cell receptor beta chains drawn from one sample of a study of a mutant IDH1 vaccine in newly diagnosed glioma. Some clones are missing from TCRdb's copy, which holds only in-frame ones; the method was immunoSEQ multiplex PCR. The sample has about 31,000 clones; 70% to 85% are singletons. These receptors' targets are unknown. Material: PBMCs, obtained from a glioma patient whose treatment included an IDH1 peptide vaccine. Every receptor here comes from a man aged 30 to 45 with glioma. CDR3s include the opening cysteine and the closing phenylalanine or tryptophan. Each record gives: CDR3 DNA, CDR3 protein, clone size, CDR3 length, J gene, D gene, V gene. D genes are given only for firm matches. Size is stated for part of the rows, as once, few or many counts, or as a class when the clone is expanded.

cdr3_nt: TGTGCCAGTAGTGTTCCGGGACTTTCCTACGAGCAGTACTTC; cdr3_aa: CASSVPGLSYEQYF; clone_size: -; cdr3_length: 14; j_call: TRBJ2-7; d_call: -; v_call: TRBV19
cdr3_nt: TGTGCCTGGAACAGAGCGCCTCTATACAATGAGCAGTTCTTC; cdr3_aa: CAWNRAPLYNEQFF; clone_size: -; cdr3_length: 14; j_call: TRBJ2-1; d_call: -; v_call: TRBV30
cdr3_nt: TGTGCCAGTAGTATAAGGGATATATCCACTGAAGCTTTCTTT; cdr3_aa: CASSIRDISTEAFF; clone_size: -; cdr3_length: 14; j_call: TRBJ1-1; d_call: -; v_call: TRBV19
cdr3_nt: TGCGCCAGCAGCCGAGGCCCTCCGGGACAGGGTTCCACTGAAGCTTTCTTT; cdr3_aa: CASSRGPPGQGSTEAFF; clone_size: -; cdr3_length: 17; j_call: TRBJ1-1; d_call: TRBD1; v_call: TRBV5-1
cdr3_nt: TGTGCCAGCAGCTCCTACGAGCAGTACTTC; cdr3_aa: CASSSYEQYF; clone_size: -; cdr3_length: 10; j_call: TRBJ2-7; d_call: -; v_call: TRBV11-2
cdr3_nt: TGTGCCAGCAGCTTATGGGACAAAGAGGAGCTGTTTTTT; cdr3_aa: CASSLWDKEELFF; clone_size: -; cdr3_length: 13; j_call: TRBJ2-2; d_call: -; v_call: TRBV11-3
cdr3_nt: TGCAGCGTCGCCGGGACACCGAGCTCCTACGAGCAGTACTTC; cdr3_aa: CSVAGTPSSYEQYF; clone_size: -; cdr3_length: 14; j_call: TRBJ2-7; d_call: -; v_call: TRBV29-1
cdr3_nt: TGTGCCAGTAGTATCGGAGAGGGGCACGGAAACACCATATATTTT; cdr3_aa: CASSIGEGHGNTIYF; clone_size: -; cdr3_length: 15; j_call: TRBJ1-3; d_call: -; v_call: TRBV19
cdr3_nt: TGTGCCAGTAGTATAGAAGACCGAAATGAGCAGTTCTTC; cdr3_aa: CASSIEDRNEQFF; clone_size: -; cdr3_length: 13; j_call: TRBJ2-1; d_call: -; v_call: TRBV19
cdr3_nt: TGTGCCAGCAGTTTATCTCCTAGCGGGAGGACAGATACGCAGTATTTT; cdr3_aa: CASSLSPSGRTDTQYF; clone_size: -; cdr3_length: 16; j_call: TRBJ2-3; d_call: TRBD2; v_call: TRBV27
cdr3_nt: TGCGCCAGCAGCTTCCGTGAACTAAACTATGGCTACACCTTC; cdr3_aa: CASSFRELNYGYTF; clone_size: -; cdr3_length: 14; j_call: TRBJ1-2; d_call: -; v_call: TRBV5-1
cdr3_nt: TGTGCCATCAGTGAGTCGGACTTCTACTACGAGCAGTACTTC; cdr3_aa: CAISESDFYYEQYF; clone_size: -; cdr3_length: 14; j_call: TRBJ2-7; d_call: -; v_call: TRBV10-3
cdr3_nt: TGTGCCAGCAGCTTCGGAGGGCCCAATGAGCAGTTCTTC; cdr3_aa: CASSFGGPNEQFF; clone_size: -; cdr3_length: 13; j_call: TRBJ2-1; d_call: -; v_call: TRBV7-2
cdr3_nt: TGCGCCAGCAGCCAAAGAATTACTAGCGGGAGGGGTAATGAGCAGTTCTTC; cdr3_aa: CASSQRITSGRGNEQFF; clone_size: -; cdr3_length: 17; j_call: TRBJ2-1; d_call: TRBD2; v_call: TRBV4-1
cdr3_nt: TGCGCCAGCCATTCGGCAGGGAGGGACTATGGCTACACCTTC; cdr3_aa: CASHSAGRDYGYTF; clone_size: once; cdr3_length: 14; j_call: TRBJ1-2; d_call: -; v_call: TRBV5-1
cdr3_nt: TGTGCCAGCAGTCCTCCGGACAGCTACGAGCAGTACTTC; cdr3_aa: CASSPPDSYEQYF; clone_size: -; cdr3_length: 13; j_call: TRBJ2-7; d_call: -; v_call: TRBV6-6
cdr3_nt: TGTGCCACCAGCAGAGAGGTGGGAGGGCACTATGAGCAGTTCTTC; cdr3_aa: CATSREVGGHYEQFF; clone_size: -; cdr3_length: 15; j_call: TRBJ2-1; d_call: TRBD2; v_call: TRBV15